The 18 T cell receptor beta chains presented below share a single source sample, sequenced in a study of blood T cells in healthy people across ages. For the second PCR, which ran for 7 to 11 cycles, a sample-barcoded 5' primer and a J-beta primer mix were used. TCRdb reprocessed the 5' RACE reads with MiXCR, giving one entry per CDR3 protein. The sample holds some 710,000 distinct CDR3 sequences, about 42% seen once. Specimen: blood. The receptors derive from an elderly man in good health.

In this sample, this clonotype turned up a few times. The CDR3 region has the DNA TGTGCCACCAGCAGAGATTATGCGGGCACCTACACCTTC. It is translated as CATSRDYAGTYTF. The V and J genes are TRBV15 and TRBJ1-2; no definite D call. V lost 0 bases and J lost 10, with 12 bases in between. This CDR3 has 13 amino acids. Germline values: CDR1 LNHNV, CDR2 YYDKDF (reference sequence).

This clonotype was seen only a few times. The chain has TRBV4-3 and TRBJ2-4, with 9 nucleotides matching TRBD2. The CDR3 runs 17 residues. Germline V CDR1 and CDR2: LGHNA, YSLEER. V was pared by 0 bases and J by 7 bases, with 10 bases of the junction left unmatched. CDR3 loop: CASSQEIPSGIGNIQYF. In DNA, the CDR3 is TGCGCCAGCAGCCAAGAAATCCCTAGCGGGATCGGGAACATTCAGTACTTC.

This clonotype appeared a few times. The chain links TRBV9 to TRBJ2-3; 12 bases fit TRBD2. Germline V gives CDR1 SGDLS, CDR2 YYNGEE. V was pared by 3 bases and J by 0 bases, with 2 bases of the junction left unmatched. The CDR3 sequence is 16 residues long. The CDR3, as DNA: TGTGCCAGCAGCGAGGGGACTAGCGGGAGCACAGATACGCAGTATTTT. This encodes CASSEGTSGSTDTQYF.

V usage is TRBV20-1 and J usage is TRBJ2-5, with D unclear. The V end lost 3 bases, the J end lost 7 bases, and 12 bases lay between the germline ends. The germline gives CDR1 DFQATT, CDR2 SNEGSKA (reference sequence). The CDR3 contains 12 residues. CDR3 nucleotide sequence: TGCAGTGCTAGGTACGGAATATGGACCCAGTACTTC. Translation gives CSARYGIWTQYF.

This clonotype occurred a few times. The CDR3: CASSYSTSRLGHDGEQYF. In nucleotides, the CDR3 is TGTGCCAGCAGTTACTCGACAAGTCGCCTAGGACACGACGGTGAGCAGTACTTC. The rearrangement uses TRBV6-2 or TRBV6-3 and TRBJ2-7, with D possibly TRBD1 on 5 matching bases. The CDR3 spans 18 residues. Germline V gives CDR1 MNHEY, CDR2 SVGEGT. With 0 bases removed from V and 7 bases from J, the gap between germline ends came to 25 bases.

Ten or more counts support this clonotype. This chain joins TRBV20-1 and TRBJ2-1; 9 bases fit TRBD1. CDR3 length equals 13 residues. Germline CDR1 DFQATT, CDR2 SNEGSKA (reference sequence). J gave up 6 bases and V 3 bases, and 3 bases lay outside the gene matches. The CDR3 coding sequence is TGCAGTGCTAGGGGGACAGGGTCCAATGAGCAGTTCTTC. It yields the protein CSARGTGSNEQFF.

This clonotype came up a few times. V usage is TRBV7-2 and J usage is TRBJ2-7; D might be TRBD2 (5 bases). The CDR3 length is 15 residues. V was clipped by 4 bases and J by 2 bases, with 15 bases between them. Per germline, CDR1 SGHTA and CDR2 FQGNSA. In DNA form, the CDR3 reads TGTGCCAGCAGCTCCCCAGCGGCCGCCGCCTACGAGCAGTACTTC. Residues: CASSSPAAAAYEQYF.

The table lists this clonotype with many counts. The chain employs TRBV3-1 and TRBJ2-7; D gene unclear. V lost 1 base and J lost 3, with 7 bases in between. From germline, CDR1 is LGHDT and CDR2 YNNKEL (reference sequence). The CDR3 consists of 13 residues. Here the CDR3 DNA reads TGTGCCAGCAGCCAAGTGGGCAGCTACGAGCAGTACTTC. As protein: CASSQVGSYEQYF.

The chain carries TRBV20-1 and TRBJ1-1; D gene ambiguous. The CDR3 covers 13 residues. With 4 bases removed from V and 6 bases from J, the gap between germline ends came to 15 bases. Germline CDR1 and CDR2: DFQATT and SNEGSKA (reference sequence). CDR3 residues: CSAIGVGVAEAFF. CDR3 DNA: TGCAGTGCTATCGGGGTGGGCGTGGCTGAAGCTTTCTTT.

CDR3 sequence: CASSYSFTSPYEQYF. The DNA of the CDR3 is TGTGCCAGCAGTTACTCATTTACTTCTCCCTACGAGCAGTACTTC. This chain connects TRBV6-5 to TRBJ2-7; no firm D call. The CDR3 consists of 15 residues. V shed 0 bases and J shed 2 bases, with 11 bases lying between them. Germline lookup yields CDR1 MNHEY and CDR2 SVGAGI.

The chain has TRBV4-1 and TRBJ2-5, with 10 nucleotides matching TRBD1. Judging by the DNA end, TRBJ2-7 fits better; the J call may be wrong. This CDR3 contains 15 residues. Germline V CDR1 and CDR2: MGHRA, YSYEKL. In nucleotides, the CDR3 is TGCGCCAGCAGCCAAGTGGACAGGGGGGGTAACGAGCAGTACTTC. Encoded protein: CASSQVDRGGNEQYF.

The chain joins TRBV20-1 to TRBJ2-3; 9 bases map to TRBD2. This CDR3 contains 15 residues. V shed 3 bases, J shed 4 bases, and the junction held 8 bases outside the gene matches. The V gene's germline CDR1 is DFQATT and CDR2 SNEGSKA (reference sequence). DNA of the CDR3: TGCAGTGCTAGGCTAGCGGGAAGCTTGGCAGATACGCAGTATTTT. This encodes CSARLAGSLADTQYF.

This clonotype came up many times. V usage is TRBV10-3 and J usage is TRBJ2-1; no clear D. The V gene lost 4 bases and the J gene lost 2 bases, with 9 bases spanning the gap. CDR3 length equals 14 residues. Germline assignment: CDR1 ENHRY and CDR2 SYGVKD. The CDR3 here is CAISADPTYNEQFF. The CDR3, as DNA: TGTGCCATCAGTGCGGACCCAACCTACAATGAGCAGTTCTTC.

The V gene is TRBV28, the J gene TRBJ2-1; D gene ambiguous. Per germline, CDR1 MDHEN and CDR2 SYDVKM. The V and J ends lost 3 bases and 13 bases respectively, with 13 bases between them. This CDR3 contains 12 residues. The CDR3 DNA is TGTGCCAGCAGTTTGCAGCCGGAGACCCAGTTCTTC. Its translation is CASSLQPETQFF.

The chain couples TRBV2 to TRBJ1-4; a weak D match, TRBD1 (5 bases). The CDR3 sequence is 15 residues long. Deletions cut 1 base from V and 7 bases from J, with 13 bases between. Germline V gene sequence: CDR1 SNHLY, CDR2 FYNNEI. CDR3 coding DNA: TGTGCCAGCAGTGAAGTGGGGGTATCCGGTGAAAAACTGTTTTTT. Amino acids: CASSEVGVSGEKLFF.

The gene calls are TRBV5-1 and TRBJ2-3; the D is unclear. Trimming removed 4 bases at V and 4 bases at J, with 13 bases between. Looked up from germline, CDR1 is SGHRS and CDR2 is YFSETQ. This CDR3 comprises 14 residues. Here the CDR3 DNA reads TGCGCCAGCAGCGAGACTGCCATGGCAGATACGCAGTATTTT. Translated: CASSETAMADTQYF.

This clonotype is a singleton in its sample. V is TRBV15 and J is TRBJ2-7; possible D gene TRBD2, 7 bases. The CDR3 totals 13 residues. CDR1 LNHNV and CDR2 YYDKDF come from the germline V gene (reference sequence). Trimming shortened V by 2 bases and J by 6 bases, and 11 bases separated the two germline ends. CDR3 DNA sequence: TGTGCCACCAGCAGAAACCGGGGGGCCGAGCAGTACTTC. Translation: CATSRNRGAEQYF.

This chain joins TRBV3-1 and TRBJ1-2, with a possible D match to TRBD1 (5 bases). The CDR3 has 14 residues. Germline CDR1 and CDR2: LGHDT and YNNKEL (reference sequence). V was pared by 3 bases and J by 2 bases, with 10 bases between. The CDR3 DNA is TGTGCCAGCAGCCATGGGGGGACCAACTATGGCTACACCTTC. It translates to CASSHGGTNYGYTF.